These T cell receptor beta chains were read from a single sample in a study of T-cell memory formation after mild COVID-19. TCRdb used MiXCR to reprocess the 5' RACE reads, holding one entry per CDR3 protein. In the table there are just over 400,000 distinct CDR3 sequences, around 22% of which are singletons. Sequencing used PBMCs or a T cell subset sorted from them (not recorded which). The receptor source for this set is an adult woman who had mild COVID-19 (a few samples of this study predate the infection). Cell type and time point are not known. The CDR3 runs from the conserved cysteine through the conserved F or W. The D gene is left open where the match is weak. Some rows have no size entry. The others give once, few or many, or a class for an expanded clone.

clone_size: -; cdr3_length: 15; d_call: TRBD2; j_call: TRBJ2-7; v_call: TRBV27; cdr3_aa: CASSYYGLAGYEQYF; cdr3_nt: TGTGCCAGCAGCTATTACGGACTAGCGGGGTACGAGCAGTACTTC
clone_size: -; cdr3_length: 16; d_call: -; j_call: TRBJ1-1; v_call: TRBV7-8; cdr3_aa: CASSLGRNSQNTEAFF; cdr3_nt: TGTGCCAGCAGCTTAGGTCGTAACAGCCAGAACACTGAAGCTTTCTTT
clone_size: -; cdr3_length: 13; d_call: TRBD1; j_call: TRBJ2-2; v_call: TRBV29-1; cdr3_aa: CSVGGTGTGELFF; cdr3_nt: TGCAGCGTTGGGGGGACAGGGACCGGGGAGCTGTTTTTT
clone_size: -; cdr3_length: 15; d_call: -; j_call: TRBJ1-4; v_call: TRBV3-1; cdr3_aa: CASSQEGATNEKLFF; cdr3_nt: TGTGCCAGCAGCCAAGAGGGGGCAACTAATGAAAAACTGTTTTTT
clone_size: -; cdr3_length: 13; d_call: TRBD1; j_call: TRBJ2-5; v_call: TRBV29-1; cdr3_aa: CSARQGGLETQYF; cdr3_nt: TGCAGCGCAAGACAGGGGGGTCTAGAGACCCAGTACTTC
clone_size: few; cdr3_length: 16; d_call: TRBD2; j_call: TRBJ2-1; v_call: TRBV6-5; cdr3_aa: CASTRGGLAGYNEQFF; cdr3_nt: TGTGCCAGCACCCGAGGAGGACTAGCGGGGTACAATGAGCAGTTCTTC
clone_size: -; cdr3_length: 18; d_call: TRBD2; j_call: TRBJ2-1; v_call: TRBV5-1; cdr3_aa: CASSLASSGGGMGDEQFF; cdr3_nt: TGCGCCAGCAGCTTGGCTTCCAGCGGGGGGGGCATGGGTGATGAGCAGTTCTTC
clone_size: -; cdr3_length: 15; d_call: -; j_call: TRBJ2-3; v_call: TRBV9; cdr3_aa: CASSVETETTDTQYF; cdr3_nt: TGTGCCAGCAGCGTAGAGACGGAAACCACAGATACGCAGTATTTT
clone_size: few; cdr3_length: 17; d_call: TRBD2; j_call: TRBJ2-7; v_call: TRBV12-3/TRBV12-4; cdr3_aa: CASSPGLAGGLSYEQYF; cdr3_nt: TGTGCCAGCAGTCCGGGACTAGCGGGAGGGCTCTCCTACGAGCAGTACTTC
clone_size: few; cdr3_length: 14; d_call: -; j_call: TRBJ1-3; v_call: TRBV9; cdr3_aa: CASSDKRSGNTIYF; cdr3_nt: TGTGCCAGCAGCGACAAGCGCTCTGGAAACACCATATATTTT
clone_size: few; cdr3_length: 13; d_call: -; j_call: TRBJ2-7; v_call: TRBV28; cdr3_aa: CASSYRWEAEQYF; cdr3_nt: TGTGCCAGCAGTTACCGTTGGGAGGCCGAGCAGTACTTC
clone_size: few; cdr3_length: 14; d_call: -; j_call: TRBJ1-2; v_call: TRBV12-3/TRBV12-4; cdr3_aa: CASSGQGTVFGYTF; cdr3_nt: TGTGCCAGCAGTGGGCAGGGCACAGTCTTCGGCTACACCTTC
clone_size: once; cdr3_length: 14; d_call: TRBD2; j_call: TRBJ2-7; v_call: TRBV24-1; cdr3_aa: CATSDTSGLYEQYF; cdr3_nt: TGTGCCACCAGTGACACTAGCGGATTATACGAGCAGTACTTC
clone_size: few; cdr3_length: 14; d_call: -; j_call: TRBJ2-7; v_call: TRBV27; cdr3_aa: CASSLGGNVYEQYF; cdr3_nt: TGTGCCAGCTCGCTCGGGGGAAATGTCTACGAGCAGTACTTC
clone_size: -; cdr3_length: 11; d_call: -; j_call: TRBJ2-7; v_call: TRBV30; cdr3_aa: CAWSPGIEQYF; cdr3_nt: TGTGCCTGGAGCCCCGGAATTGAGCAGTACTTC
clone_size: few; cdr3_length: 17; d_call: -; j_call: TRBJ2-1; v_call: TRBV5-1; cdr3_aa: CASSLATAAAAYNEQFF; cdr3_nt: TGCGCCAGCAGCTTGGCGACGGCAGCAGCAGCCTACAATGAGCAGTTCTTC
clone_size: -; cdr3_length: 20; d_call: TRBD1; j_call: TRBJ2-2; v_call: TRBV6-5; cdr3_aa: CASSYTGQGARVRVSGELFF; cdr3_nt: TGTGCCAGCAGTTACACGGGACAGGGCGCCCGCGTGCGAGTATCCGGGGAGCTGTTTTTT
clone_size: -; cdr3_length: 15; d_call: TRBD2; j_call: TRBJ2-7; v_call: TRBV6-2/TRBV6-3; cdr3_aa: CATQGIAGHPYEQYF; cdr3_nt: TGTGCCACCCAAGGCATAGCGGGACACCCCTACGAGCAGTACTTC
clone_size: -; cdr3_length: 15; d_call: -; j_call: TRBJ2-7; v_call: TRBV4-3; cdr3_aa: CASSLRRSGSHEQYF; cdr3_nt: TGCGCCAGCAGCCTAAGGCGGTCAGGGAGCCACGAGCAGTACTTC
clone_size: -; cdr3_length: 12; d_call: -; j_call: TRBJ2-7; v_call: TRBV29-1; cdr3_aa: CSVESDTYEQYF; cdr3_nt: TGCAGCGTTGAAAGCGACACCTACGAGCAGTACTTC
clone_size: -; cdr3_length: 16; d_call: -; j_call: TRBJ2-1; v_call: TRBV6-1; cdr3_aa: CASSFTGLTSYNEQFF; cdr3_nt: TGTGCCAGCAGTTTCACGGGGCTGACCTCCTACAATGAGCAGTTCTTC
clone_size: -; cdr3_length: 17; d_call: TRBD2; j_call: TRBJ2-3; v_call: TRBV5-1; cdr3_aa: CASSSRGTSGSTNTQYF; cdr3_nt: TGCGCCAGCAGCTCCAGGGGGACTAGCGGTAGTACTAATACGCAGTATTTT
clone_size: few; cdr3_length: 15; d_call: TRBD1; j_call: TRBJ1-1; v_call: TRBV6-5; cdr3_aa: CASSPRPGTGREAFF; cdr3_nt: TGTGCCAGCAGCCCGAGGCCAGGGACAGGTCGTGAAGCTTTCTTT
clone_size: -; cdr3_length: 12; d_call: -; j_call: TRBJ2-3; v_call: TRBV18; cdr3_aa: CASSPQRDTQYF; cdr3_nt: TGTGCCAGCTCACCACAGCGAGATACGCAGTATTTT
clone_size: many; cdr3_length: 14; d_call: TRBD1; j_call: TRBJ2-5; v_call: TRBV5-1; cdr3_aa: CASSLTGDQETQYF; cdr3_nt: TGCGCCAGCAGCTTAACAGGGGACCAAGAGACCCAGTACTTC
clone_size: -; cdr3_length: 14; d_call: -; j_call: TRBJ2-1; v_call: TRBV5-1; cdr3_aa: CASSLASFRNKQFF; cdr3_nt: TGCGCCAGCAGCTTGGCTAGCTTTCGCAATAAGCAGTTCTTC
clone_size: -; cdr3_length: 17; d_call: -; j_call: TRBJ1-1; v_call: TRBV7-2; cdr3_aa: CASSSQSTGRGVPEAFF; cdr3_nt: TGTGCCAGCAGCTCGCAGTCTACAGGGAGGGGTGTCCCTGAAGCTTTCTTT
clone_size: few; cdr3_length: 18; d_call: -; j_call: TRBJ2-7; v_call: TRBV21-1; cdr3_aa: CASSKWNSGTSCRREQYF; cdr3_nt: TGTGCCAGCAGCAAATGGAACTCCGGGACTAGCTGTCGGCGCGAGCAGTACTTC
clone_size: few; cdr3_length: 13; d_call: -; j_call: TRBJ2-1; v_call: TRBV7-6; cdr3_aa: CASSFLTNNEQFF; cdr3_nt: TGTGCCAGCAGCTTTCTCACCAACAATGAGCAGTTCTTC
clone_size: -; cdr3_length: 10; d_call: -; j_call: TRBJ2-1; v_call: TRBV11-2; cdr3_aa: CASSPRPWFF; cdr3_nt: TGTGCCAGCAGCCCACGGCCGTGGTTCTTC
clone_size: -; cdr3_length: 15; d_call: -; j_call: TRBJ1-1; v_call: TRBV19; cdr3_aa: CASIDSQMMNTEAFF; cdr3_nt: TGTGCCAGTATAGACAGCCAGATGATGAACACTGAAGCTTTCTTT
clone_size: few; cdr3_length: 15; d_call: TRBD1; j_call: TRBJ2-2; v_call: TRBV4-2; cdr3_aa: CASSPLDRYTGELFF; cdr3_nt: TGTGCCAGCAGCCCGCTGGACAGGTACACCGGGGAGCTGTTTTTT
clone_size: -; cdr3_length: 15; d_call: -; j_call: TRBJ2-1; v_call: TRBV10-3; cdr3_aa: CAISSGTQPYNEQFF; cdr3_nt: TGTGCCATCAGCTCCGGGACTCAACCCTACAATGAGCAGTTCTTC
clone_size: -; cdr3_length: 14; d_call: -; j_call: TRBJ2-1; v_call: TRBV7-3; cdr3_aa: CASSLNGGGDEQFF; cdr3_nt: TGTGCCAGCAGCTTAAACGGGGGCGGCGATGAGCAGTTCTTC
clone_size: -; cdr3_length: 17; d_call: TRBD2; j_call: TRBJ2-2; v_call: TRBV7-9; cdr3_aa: CASSLDSGGTQPRELFF; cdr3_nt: TGTGCCAGCAGCTTGGATAGCGGGGGGACTCAGCCCCGGGAGCTGTTTTTT
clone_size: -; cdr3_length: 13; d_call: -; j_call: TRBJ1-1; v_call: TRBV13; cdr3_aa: CASSGGKNTEAFF; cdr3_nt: TGTGCCAGCAGCGGAGGAAAGAACACTGAAGCTTTCTTT
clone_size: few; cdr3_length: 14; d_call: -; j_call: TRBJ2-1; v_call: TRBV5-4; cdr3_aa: CASSLGLLPTEQFF; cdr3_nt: TGTGCCAGCAGCTTGGGACTTCTCCCGACTGAGCAGTTCTTC